This record looks at one T cell receptor beta chain sequence and its context. Its cognate antigen is unknown. The CDR3 is 16 residues long. Trimming cost V 0 bases and J 4 bases, with 15 bases left between them. Germline CDR1 MDHEN, CDR2 SYDVKM. This specimen belongs to a study of shared clonotypes between healthy human individuals. Points from the study as a whole: Approximately 5.1% was the fraction of naive CD4 clonotypes found shared across several donors.

It was around 190 ng DNA, about 30,000 T cell genomes, that sorted-subset replicate PCRs used. Produced via immunoSEQ multiplex PCR; TCRdb's table is partial and in-frame only. The data contain over a million clones, about four fifths of them singletons. The study drew all its donors from Caucasian adults living in Nashville, Tennessee. The sequence was obtained from a man between 18 and 35 years old in good health. Some clones in this sample may be carry-over from other donors' samples. Sequenced: memory CD4+ T cells from PBMCs. The subset here: CD45RA-negative fraction. The gene calls are TRBV28 and TRBJ2-5; D is unresolved. CDR3 DNA sequence: TGTGCCAGCAGTTTATGGGGTCCCCTAAAGGGAGAGACCCAGTACTTC. It encodes CASSLWGPLKGETQYF.